The clone carrying this TCR beta chain was seen a few times. Its target is unknown. This entry comes from a study of naive and memory T cell subsets. A UMI-containing oligonucleotide was joined by 3' ligation to the TCR cDNA template. RNA was extracted from roughly 2.5 ml of whole blood of healthy adults. Ligated cDNA underwent four rounds of PCR with nested alpha and beta constant region primers and SP2. For blood and skin samples, reverse transcription used TCR alpha and beta constant primers. TCRdb redid the calling of the 5' RACE reads with MiXCR, one entry per CDR3 protein. This table has about 62,000 distinct CDR3 sequences, more than 6% appearing once. V was pared by 3 bases and J by 7 bases, with 6 bases of the junction left unmatched. The CDR3 runs 15 residues. Germline V gene sequence: CDR1 MDHEN, CDR2 SYDVKM. Overall study results and limits: The RNA method is potentially sensitive to activation and differentiation changes.

The clonotype was recovered from a female donor in good health. The chain joins TRBV28 to TRBJ1-5; 10 bases are a match to TRBD1. This CDR3 is CASSFTTGGEQPQHF. The CDR3 coding sequence is TGTGCCAGCAGTTTCACGACAGGGGGCGAGCAGCCCCAGCATTTT.